The source of this T cell receptor (beta chain) is a study of T cells in Graves' hyperthyroidism and ophthalmopathy. Findings and limits, study-wide: Model predictions of ophthalmopathy came a median approximately seven months before onset. Most expanded thyroid clonotypes above 0.001 also appeared in blood.

Hyperthyroidism had been newly diagnosed in patients aged 18 to 65, and its duration was under 2 months. Each 10 ml fresh peripheral blood draw supplied the PBMCs. It was RNA transcripts that yielded the amplified TCR beta CDR3 regions. First-round RT-PCR of the TCR CDR3 relied on the HTBI primer set. Using its own MiXCR run on the multiplex PCR reads, TCRdb lists one record per CDR3 protein. The profile covers hundreds of thousands of distinct CDR3 sequences, with around 15% appearing a single time and about 9.4% taken by the ten largest. This clonotype was found many times. Its antigen is not identified. CDR3 size: 18 residues. Trimming took 2 bases from V and 0 from J, leaving 22 bases between them. CDR1 and CDR2 (germline): GTSNPN, SVGIG (reference sequence).

This receptor was taken from a woman between 18 and 29 years old with Graves' hyperthyroidism. The chain links TRBV30 to TRBJ1-1; D gene unclear. The source material was blood. The chain's CDR3 is CAWSNPDQGSPMNTEAFF. CDR3 sequence (DNA): TGTGCCTGGAGTAACCCGGACCAAGGGTCCCCCATGAACACTGAAGCTTTCTTT.